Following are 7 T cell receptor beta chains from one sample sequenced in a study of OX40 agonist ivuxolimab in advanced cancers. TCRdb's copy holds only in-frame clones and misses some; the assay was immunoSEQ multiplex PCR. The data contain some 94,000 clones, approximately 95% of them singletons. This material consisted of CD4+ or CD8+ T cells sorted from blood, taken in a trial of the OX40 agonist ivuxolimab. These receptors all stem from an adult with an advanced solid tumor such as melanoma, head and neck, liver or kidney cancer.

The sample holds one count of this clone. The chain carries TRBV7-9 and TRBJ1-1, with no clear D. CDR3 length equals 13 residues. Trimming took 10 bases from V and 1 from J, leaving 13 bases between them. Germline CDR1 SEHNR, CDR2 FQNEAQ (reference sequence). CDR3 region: CATITSGNTEAFF. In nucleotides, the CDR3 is TGTGCCACCATCACTTCGGGGAACACTGAAGCTTTCTTT.

CDR3 region: CASSLGPGPQHF. CDR3 bases: TGTGCCAGCAGCTTAGGTCCAGGGCCCCAGCATTTT. The rearrangement uses TRBV7-9 and TRBJ1-5, with no clear D. Trimming stripped 1 base from V and 9 bases from J, with 7 bases between. Germline CDR1 and CDR2: SEHNR and FQNEAQ (reference sequence). This CDR3 has 12 residues.

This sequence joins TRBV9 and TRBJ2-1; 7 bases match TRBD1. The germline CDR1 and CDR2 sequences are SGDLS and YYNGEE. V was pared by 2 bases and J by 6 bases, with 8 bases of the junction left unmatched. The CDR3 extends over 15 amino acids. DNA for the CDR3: TGTGCCAGCAGCGTGAGGGACAGATTGGGCAATGAGCAGTTCTTC. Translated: CASSVRDRLGNEQFF.

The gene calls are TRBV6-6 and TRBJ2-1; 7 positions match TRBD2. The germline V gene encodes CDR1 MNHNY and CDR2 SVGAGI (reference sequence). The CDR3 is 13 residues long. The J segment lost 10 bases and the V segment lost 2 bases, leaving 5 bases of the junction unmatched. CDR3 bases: TGTGCCAGCAGTTACGGAGCGGGGTCGGAGCAGTTCTTC. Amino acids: CASSYGAGSEQFF.

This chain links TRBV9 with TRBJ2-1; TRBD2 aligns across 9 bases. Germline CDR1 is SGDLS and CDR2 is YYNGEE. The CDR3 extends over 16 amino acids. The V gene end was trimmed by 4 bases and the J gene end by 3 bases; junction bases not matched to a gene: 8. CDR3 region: CASSSRTSGYYNEQFF. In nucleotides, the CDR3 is TGTGCCAGCAGCTCGAGAACTAGCGGGTACTACAATGAGCAGTTCTTC.

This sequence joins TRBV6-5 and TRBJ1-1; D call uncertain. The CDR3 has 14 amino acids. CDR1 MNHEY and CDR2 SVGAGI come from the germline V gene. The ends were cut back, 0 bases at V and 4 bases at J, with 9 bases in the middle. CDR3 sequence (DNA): TGTGCCAGCAGTTACTCGAACGGGCCCACTGAAGCTTTCTTT. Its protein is CASSYSNGPTEAFF.

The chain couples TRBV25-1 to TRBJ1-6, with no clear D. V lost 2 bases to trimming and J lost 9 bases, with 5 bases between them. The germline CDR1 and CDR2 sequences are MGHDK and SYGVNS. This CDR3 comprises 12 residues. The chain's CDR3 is CASSEISSPLHF. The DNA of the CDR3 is TGTGCCAGCAGTGAAATCTCTTCACCCCTCCACTTT.